The 27 T cell receptor beta chains below all came from one sample that was sequenced in a study of tissue T cells after allogeneic stem cell transplantation. The time point here: mouse harvest day 7 after allogeneic transplant. The graft held 10^6 splenic CD5+ T cells and 10^7 T-cell-depleted bone marrow cells. This table comes from immunoSEQ multiplex PCR, and its TCRdb copy is limited to in-frame clones, with some not included. The data contain around 10,000 clones, approximately 50% of them singletons. Specimen: gut tissue. The source is a female BALB/c mouse given C57BL/6 T cells with graft-versus-host disease after an allogeneic hematopoietic cell transplant.

This clone was found once. The gene names given are mouse names. The CDR3 goes on 1 residue after the read ends, and that part is filled in from the germline J gene. This rearrangement joins TRBV15 to TRBJ1-1; TRBD1 agrees at 7 bases. The CDR3 runs 13 residues. Germline CDR1 SGHND, CDR2 FRSKSL. With 6 bases clipped from V and 4 bases from J, the junction kept 5 bases outside the gene matches. CDR3 DNA (partial): TGTGCCAGCAGCATCGACAGGGCCACAGAAGTCTTC. Translated: CASSIDRATEVF. The complete CDR3 reads CASSIDRATEVFF. The full variable domain, in which reference TRBV15 and TRBJ1-1 provide the parts outside the CDR3, is DAGVTQTPRHEVAEKGQTIILKCEPVSGHNDLFWYRQTKIQGLELLSYFRSKSLMEDGGAFKDRFKAEMLNSSFSTLKIQPTEPKDSAVYLCASSIDRATEVFFGKGTRLTVV.

Only a few counts were recorded for this clone. Genes and germline come from the mouse. CDR3 bases read: TGTGCAAGCAGCTTCGCAGGTTCCAACGAAAGATTATTT. This sequence encodes CASSFAGSNERLF. The full CDR3 reads CASSFAGSNERLFF. V is TRBV16 and J is TRBJ1-4, with D uncertain. Sequencing ends 1 residue short of the CDR3 end; the germline J gene provides the rest. In germline, CDR1 is SGHSA, CDR2 FRNQAP. Trimming shortened V by 3 bases and J by 1 base, and 6 bases separated the two germline ends. The CDR3 sequence is 14 residues long.

Turning to this clone: Genes and germline come from the mouse. Read data end 1 residue before the CDR3 end; the end is taken from the germline J gene. V usage is TRBV3 and J usage is TRBJ2-7; TRBD2 matches 8 bases. This CDR3 comprises 13 residues. The germline CDR1 and CDR2 sequences are SNHLY and FYNGKV (reference sequence). Trimming cost V 3 bases and J 6 bases; bases outside gene matches: 4. The part of the CDR3 DNA that was read is TGTGCCAGCAGCTTGGGGGGGCGCGGTGAACAGTAC. It specifies CASSLGGRGEQY. In full, the CDR3 reads CASSLGGRGEQYF.

A word on this clone: The genes and germline here are from mouse. The CDR3 end lies 1 residue beyond the end of the read and is filled in from the germline J gene. The chain links TRBV3 to TRBJ1-1, with 11 bases that match TRBD1. This CDR3 spans 12 amino acids. The germline V gene has CDR1 SNHLY and CDR2 FYNGKV (reference sequence). With V trimmed by 5 bases and J by 11 bases, 4 bases remained unmatched. The CDR3 is CASSRTGGGVFF. Partial CDR3 DNA: TGTGCCAGCAGCCGGACAGGGGGCGGGGTCTTC. The complete variable domain, with remaining parts taken from reference TRBV3 and TRBJ1-1, reads GPKVLQIPSHQIIDMGQMVTLNCDPVSNHLYFYWYKQILGQQMEFLVNFYNGKVMEKSKLFKDQFSVERPDGSYFTLKIQPTALEDSAVYFCASSRTGGGVFFGKGTRLTVV.

A remark on this clone: Germline and genes: mouse. Read data end 1 residue before the CDR3 end; the end is taken from the germline J gene. This sequence joins TRBV26 and TRBJ2-4; D is possibly TRBD1 (6 bases). The CDR3 has 14 amino acids. V was trimmed by 5 bases and J by 0 bases, leaving 9 bases between them. Germline CDR1 KGHPV, CDR2 FQNQEV (reference sequence). CDR3: CASSWDNSQNTLYF. CDR3 bases read: TGTGCCAGCAGTTGGGACAATAGTCAAAACACCTTGTAC.

By sample fraction, this clone is medium-sized. Germline and genes: mouse. The CDR3 is cut off 1 residue early in the read; its end comes from the germline J gene. The chain has TRBV20 and TRBJ1-4; 10 nucleotides match TRBD1. Germline V lookup: CDR1 GFQATS, CDR2 STVNSAI. V lost 2 bases, J lost 4 bases, and 1 base stayed unmatched. This CDR3 has 14 residues. The DNA read from the CDR3 is TGTGGTGCTAGGAGGACAGGGGGCAACGAAAGATTATTT. Its protein product is CGARRTGGNERLF. The entire CDR3 protein reads CGARRTGGNERLFF. Complete variable domain (other parts from reference TRBV20 and TRBJ1-4): GALVYQYPRRTICKSGTSMRMECQAVGFQATSVAWYRQSPQKTFELIALSTVNSAIKYEQNFTQEKFPISHPNLSFSSMTVLNAYLEDRGLYLCGARRTGGNERLFFGHGTKLSVL.

As regards this clone: Germline and genes here are mouse. The read halts 1 residue ahead of the CDR3 end, with the missing end drawn from the germline J gene. This chain joins TRBV26 and TRBJ2-5; 8 nucleotides match TRBD2. CDR3 length: 15 residues. Unmatched junction bases numbered 6, after V lost 4 bases and J lost 3 bases. Germline assignment: CDR1 KGHPV and CDR2 FQNQEV (reference sequence). The CDR3 DNA, read in part, is TGTGCCAGCAGTCAGACTGGGGCCTATCAAGACACCCAGTAC. Protein sequence: CASSQTGAYQDTQY. Given in full, the CDR3 is CASSQTGAYQDTQYF.

On this clone itself: Gene names follow the mouse nomenclature. The CDR3 extends 1 residue past the end of the read, so its final part is completed from the germline J gene. The chain has TRBV29 and TRBJ1-1; a possible D gene is TRBD1 (5 bases). In germline, CDR1 is MSHET, CDR2 SYDVDS. The CDR3 is made up of 15 amino acids. Trimming left V 6 bases short and J 0 bases short, with 14 bases between. CDR3 DNA (partial): TGTGCTAGCAGGCCCCAGGACAAATCAAACACAGAAGTCTTC. Translating gives CASRPQDKSNTEVF. The full CDR3 protein is CASRPQDKSNTEVFF.

Details on this clone: All gene names here are mouse names. The CDR3 end lies 1 residue beyond the end of the read and is filled in from the germline J gene. The chain couples TRBV13-2 to TRBJ2-2; TRBD2 agrees at 9 bases. The germline gives CDR1 NNHNN, CDR2 SYGAGS (reference sequence). The J segment lost 7 bases and the V segment lost 3 bases, leaving 7 bases of the junction unmatched. This CDR3 region has 15 residues. The CDR3 region is CASGAGLGRGGQLYF. Incomplete CDR3 DNA: TGTGCCAGCGGTGCCGGACTGGGGAGGGGCGGGCAGCTCTAC.

Note on this clone: Gene names are mouse gene names. Coverage ceases 1 residue before the CDR3 finishes, and the germline J gene fills in the end. The chain couples TRBV13-3 to TRBJ2-1; D is ambiguous. Germline V gene sequence: CDR1 NNHDY, CDR2 SYVADS. The length of the CDR3 is 13 residues. V was trimmed by 2 bases and J by 3 bases, leaving 6 bases between them. The CDR3 loop reads CASSETIYAEQFF. CDR3 DNA (partial): TGTGCCAGCAGTGAGACAATCTATGCTGAGCAGTTC.

Concerning this clone: Gene names refer to mouse genes. The read falls 1 residue short of the CDR3 end, and the missing part is taken from the germline J gene. The J gene is TRBJ1-1, the V gene TRBV16, with TRBD1 as a possible D gene (6 bases). This CDR3 has 13 residues. Trimming removed 0 bases at V and 6 bases at J, with 8 bases between. Germline V CDR1 and CDR2: SGHSA, FRNQAP. CDR3 DNA, as far as it was read: TGTGCAAGCAGCTTAGATTACAGGGCAGAAGTCTTC. It specifies CASSLDYRAEVF. From start to end, the CDR3 is CASSLDYRAEVFF.

Points on this clone: Genes and germline come from the mouse. This CDR3 reads CASSLGTGGTEVFF. The CDR3 bases that were read are TGTGCCAGCAGTCTGGGGACAGGGGGAACAGAAGTCTTC. V and J are TRBV26 and TRBJ1-1; 11 bases match TRBD1. The sequence runs out 1 residue before the end of the CDR3; the remainder is reconstructed from the germline J gene. Germline CDR1 and CDR2: KGHPV and FQNQEV (reference sequence). CDR3 length: 14 amino acids. V gave up 2 bases and J gave up 5 bases; unmatched junction bases: 1.

Regarding this clone: Here the gene names and germline are mouse. The read comes to an end 1 residue before the CDR3 does, leaving the germline J gene to fill in the end. The chain has TRBV13-1 and TRBJ2-7, with 12 bases that match TRBD2. CDR3 size: 14 residues. V trimming: 5 bases; J trimming: 6 bases; junction bases outside the gene matches: 6. Germline CDR1 NSHNY, CDR2 SYGAGN. The CDR3 bases that were read are TGTGCCAGCAGAACCGGGACTGGGGGGCCTGAACAGTAC. Translated, it gives CASRTGTGGPEQY. The full CDR3 protein is CASRTGTGGPEQYF.

In the case of this clone: Gene names and germline match the mouse. Other DNA sequences within the sample encode an identical CDR3. The CDR3 sequence: CANRGSAETLYF. The CDR3 DNA, read in part, is TGTGCTAACAGGGGTAGTGCAGAAACGCTGTAT. This chain links TRBV13-3 with TRBJ2-3; 7 nucleotides line up with TRBD1. The CDR3 end is not reached by the read, which stops 1 residue before it; the germline J gene fills it in. CDR1 is NNHDY, CDR2 SYVADS, per germline. This CDR3 contains 12 residues.

Regarding this clone: Gene names denote mouse genes. The CDR3 end lies 1 residue beyond the end of the read and is filled in from the germline J gene. V gene TRBV26 combines with J gene TRBJ1-3; maybe TRBD1 (5 bases). The V gene's germline CDR1 is KGHPV and CDR2 FQNQEV (reference sequence). Trimming removed 0 bases from V and 4 bases from J, with 7 bases in between. This CDR3 has 14 amino acids. This CDR3 is CASSLSNRGNTLYF. The CDR3 DNA, read in part, is TGTGCCAGCAGTCTGTCGAACAGGGGAAATACGCTCTAT. Based on the CDR3 plus reference TRBV26 and TRBJ1-3, the full variable domain is NSKVIQTPRYLVKGQGQKAKMRCIPEKGHPVVFWYQQNKNNEFKFLINFQNQEVLQQIDMTEKRFSAECPSNSPCSLEIQSSEAGDSALYLCASSLSNRGNTLYFGEGSRLIVV.

Points on this clone: All gene names here are mouse names. This chain's CDR3 is CASSPGTGGYEQYF. CDR3 DNA (partial): TGTGCCAGCAGTCCCGGGACTGGGGGGTATGAACAGTAC. The J gene is TRBJ2-7, the V gene TRBV13-3; TRBD2 aligns across 12 bases. With the read ending 1 residue before the CDR3 end, the germline J gene is used to fill in that end. The CDR3 runs to 14 residues. The trim removed 4 bases at V and 4 bases at J, leaving 3 bases unmatched. CDR1 is NNHDY and CDR2 is SYVADS in the germline V gene.

This clone has more than one count but fewer than ten. The genes are named according to mouse. The part of the CDR3 DNA that was read is TGTGCCAGCAGTCTTTACTGGGGGGGCGCCGACACCCAGTAC. This gives the protein CASSLYWGGADTQY. The full-length CDR3 reads as CASSLYWGGADTQYF. The J gene is TRBJ2-5, the V gene TRBV26, with 11 bases matching TRBD2. The CDR3 goes on 1 residue after the read ends, and that part is filled in from the germline J gene. The CDR3 loop spans 15 amino acids. V shed 3 bases, J shed 6 bases, and the junction held 5 bases outside the gene matches. Germline lookup yields CDR1 KGHPV and CDR2 FQNQEV (reference sequence).

This clone was counted a single time. Gene names and germline refer to mouse. The read ends 1 residue shy of where the CDR3 ends; the end is completed using the germline J gene. The rearrangement uses TRBV14 and TRBJ1-1; D not certain. This CDR3 region has 12 residues. The V gene lost 5 bases and the J gene lost 5 bases, with 10 bases spanning the gap. Germline CDR1 and CDR2: SGHDT and FRDEAV. This CDR3 is CASSFDTTEVFF. CDR3 DNA, as far as it was read: TGTGCCAGCAGCTTCGACACTACAGAAGTCTTC.

With regard to this clone: The gene symbols are mouse symbols. The read stops 1 residue short of the end of the CDR3; the missing end is completed from the germline J gene. V usage is TRBV3 and J usage is TRBJ2-1; 9 bases agree with TRBD2. CDR1 is SNHLY and CDR2 is FYNGKV in the germline V gene (reference sequence). This CDR3 is 15 amino acids long. Unmatched junction bases numbered 2, after V lost 5 bases and J lost 0 bases. The covered CDR3 bases are TGTGCCAGCAGCCCGGACTGGGGTAACTATGCTGAGCAGTTC. Translating it yields CASSPDWGNYAEQF. The full-length CDR3 reads as CASSPDWGNYAEQFF.

This clone was detected only a few times. Mouse germline and gene names are used. The sequenced fragment ends 1 residue before the CDR3 boundary, so the rest is inferred from the germline J gene. The chain joins TRBV26 to TRBJ2-7; tentative D call: TRBD1 (5 bases). Germline-derived CDR1 and CDR2 are KGHPV and FQNQEV (reference sequence). The CDR3 is 13 residues long. Deletions cut 4 bases from V and 2 bases from J, with 9 bases between. CDR3 sequence reads: CASSPPGTYEQYF. The part of the CDR3 DNA that was read is TGTGCCAGCAGTCCCCCAGGGACCTATGAACAGTAC. The whole variable domain, remainder taken from reference TRBV26 and TRBJ2-7, is NSKVIQTPRYLVKGQGQKAKMRCIPEKGHPVVFWYQQNKNNEFKFLINFQNQEVLQQIDMTEKRFSAECPSNSPCSLEIQSSEAGDSALYLCASSPPGTYEQYFGPGTRLTVL.

About this clone: Any gene name here is a mouse gene name. The CDR3 is cut off 1 residue early in the read; its end comes from the germline J gene. The chain has TRBV12-1 and TRBJ1-2; D gene uncertain. The CDR3 has 13 amino acids. The germline CDR1 and CDR2 sequences are SGHSN and HYEKVE. V lost 4 bases and J 1 base, leaving 9 bases between the germline ends. This chain's CDR3 is CASSRHLNSDYTF. CDR3 bases read: TGTGCCAGCTCCCGACACCTAAACTCCGACTACACC. Based on the CDR3 plus reference TRBV12-1 and TRBJ1-2, the full variable domain is DSGVVQSPRHIIKEKGGRSVLTCIPISGHSNVVWYQQTLGKELKFLIQHYEKVERDKGFLPSRFSVQQFDDYHSEMNMSALELEDSAMYFCASSRHLNSDYTFGSGTRLLVI.

Regarding this clone: Germline and genes here are mouse. The read ends 1 residue before the CDR3 terminus; that terminus is restored from the germline J gene. The V and J genes are TRBV23 and TRBJ2-2; the table's D call TRBD2 went unverified against the DNA. Germline lookup yields CDR1 KGHTA and CDR2 FQNQQP. The CDR3 covers 16 residues. The sequenced part of the CDR3 DNA is TGCTCCAGCAGTCAAACCGGGACTGGGGGCACCGGGCAGCTCTAC. Its protein is CSSSQTGTGGTGQLY. The entire CDR3 reads CSSSQTGTGGTGQLYF.

As to this clone: Each gene name is a mouse one. The read finishes 1 residue shy of the CDR3 end, and the germline J gene is used to complete it. The chain links TRBV13-2 to TRBJ1-2, with 9 bases identical to TRBD1. Trimming at V came to 1 base and at J to 6 bases, leaving 4 bases not matched to a gene. The CDR3 sequence is 14 residues long. The germline gives CDR1 NNHNN, CDR2 SYGAGS (reference sequence). The CDR3 DNA, read in part, is TGTGCCAGCGGTGATACAGGGGGCGCCCCCGACTACACC. It specifies CASGDTGGAPDYT. The complete CDR3 reads CASGDTGGAPDYTF.

In this sample, this clone turned up once. The germline and genes are mouse ones. Read data end 1 residue before the CDR3 end; the end is taken from the germline J gene. The V gene is TRBV3, the J gene TRBJ1-1; 7 bases agree with TRBD1. J gave up 9 bases and V 5 bases, and 9 bases lay outside the gene matches. Germline CDR1 and CDR2: SNHLY and FYNGKV (reference sequence). The length of the CDR3 is 13 residues. The DNA read from the CDR3 is TGTGCCAGCAGCGAGACAGGGAAGGAAAAAGTCTTC. Protein product: CASSETGKEKVF. The CDR3, in full, reads CASSETGKEKVFF.

Comments on this clone: Gene names denote mouse genes. The observed sequence ends 1 residue before the CDR3 terminus, with the missing tail filled in from the germline J gene. The rearrangement uses TRBV15 and TRBJ2-4; no reliable D call. Germline V gene lookup returns CDR1 SGHND and CDR2 FRSKSL. Trimming removed 4 bases at V and 0 bases at J, with 5 bases between. This CDR3 region has 13 residues. The sequenced part of the CDR3 DNA is TGTGCCAGCAGTTCTGGTAGTCAAAACACCTTGTAC. Translating it yields CASSSGSQNTLY. Given in full, the CDR3 is CASSSGSQNTLYF.

By frequency in the sample, this clone is medium-sized. The genes are named according to mouse. The read ends 1 residue early relative to the CDR3; the germline J gene fills the gap. V gene TRBV12-1 combines with J gene TRBJ1-1; tentatively, D is TRBD1 (5 bases). V shed 0 bases and J shed 4 bases, with 5 bases lying between them. The CDR3 loop spans 12 amino acids. Germline V gene sequence: CDR1 SGHSN, CDR2 HYEKVE. CDR3 residues: CASSLRGTEVFF. The sequenced part of the CDR3 DNA is TGTGCCAGCTCTCTCAGGGGCACAGAAGTCTTC.

Points on this clone: The genes and germline here are from mouse. The CDR3 DNA, read in part, is TGTGCAAGCAGCCCCCAGGGGGCTGGAAATACGCTCTAT. Protein product: CASSPQGAGNTLY. The full CDR3 protein is CASSPQGAGNTLYF. The chain recombines TRBV16 with TRBJ1-3, with TRBD1 matching over 7 bases. The CDR3 goes on 1 residue after the read ends, and that part is filled in from the germline J gene. The CDR3 consists of 14 residues. Trimming cost V 5 bases and J 2 bases; bases outside gene matches: 3. Germline V gives CDR1 SGHSA, CDR2 FRNQAP. Full variable domain (remainder filled in from reference TRBV16 and TRBJ1-3): NAGVIQTPRHKVTGKGQEATLWCEPISGHSAVFWYRQTIVQGLEFLTYFRNQAPIDDSGMPKERFSAQMPNQSHSTLKIQSTQPQDSAVYLCASSPQGAGNTLYFGEGSRLIVV.